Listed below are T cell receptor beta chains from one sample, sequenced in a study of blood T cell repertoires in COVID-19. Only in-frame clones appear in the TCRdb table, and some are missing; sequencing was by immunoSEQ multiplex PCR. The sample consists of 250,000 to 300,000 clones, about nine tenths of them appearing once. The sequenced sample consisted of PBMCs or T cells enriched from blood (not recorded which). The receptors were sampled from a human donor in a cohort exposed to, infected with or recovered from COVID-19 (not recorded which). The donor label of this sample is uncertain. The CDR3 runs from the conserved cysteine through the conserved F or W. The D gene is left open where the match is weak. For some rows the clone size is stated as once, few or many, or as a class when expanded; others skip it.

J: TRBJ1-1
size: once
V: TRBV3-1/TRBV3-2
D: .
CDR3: CASSHDQVVNTEAFF
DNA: TGTGCCAGCAGCCACGACCAGGTGGTGAACACTGAAGCTTTCTTT

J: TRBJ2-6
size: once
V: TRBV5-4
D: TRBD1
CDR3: CASSLSDRGSGANVLTF
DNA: TGTGCCAGCAGCTTGTCGGACAGGGGCTCTGGGGCCAACGTCCTGACTTTC

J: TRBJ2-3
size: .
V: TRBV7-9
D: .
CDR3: CASSWTGGTDTQYF
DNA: TGTGCCAGCAGCTGGACGGGGGGCACAGATACGCAGTATTTT

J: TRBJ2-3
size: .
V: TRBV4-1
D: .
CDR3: CASSQLYRDTDTQYF
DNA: TGCGCCAGCAGCCAACTCTACAGGGACACAGATACGCAGTATTTT

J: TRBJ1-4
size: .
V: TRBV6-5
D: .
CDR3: CASSYRPQGEKLFF
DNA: TGTGCCAGCAGTTACCGGCCTCAGGGTGAAAAACTGTTTTTT

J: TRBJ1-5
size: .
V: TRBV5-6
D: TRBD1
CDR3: CASSTGDQPQHF
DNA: TGTGCCAGCAGCACAGGGGATCAGCCCCAGCATTTT

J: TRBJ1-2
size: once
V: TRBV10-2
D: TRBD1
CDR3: CASVPGQGADGYTF
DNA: TGCGCCAGCGTCCCGGGACAGGGGGCGGATGGCTACACCTTC

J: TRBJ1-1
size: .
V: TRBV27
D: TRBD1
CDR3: CASSLWSRGLVTEAFF
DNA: TGTGCCAGCAGTTTATGGTCTAGGGGGCTAGTCACTGAAGCTTTCTTT

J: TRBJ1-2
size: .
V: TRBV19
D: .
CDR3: CASTPGGLIYGYTF
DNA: TGTGCCAGTACGCCTGGGGGGTTAATTTATGGCTACACCTTC

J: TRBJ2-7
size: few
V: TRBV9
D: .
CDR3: CASSVGRTAYEQYF
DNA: TGTGCCAGCAGCGTAGGGCGGACAGCCTACGAGCAGTACTTC

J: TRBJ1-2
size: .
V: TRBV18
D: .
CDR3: CASSPPGPAINGYTF
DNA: TGTGCCAGCTCACCACCGGGGCCAGCGATCAACGGCTACACCTTC

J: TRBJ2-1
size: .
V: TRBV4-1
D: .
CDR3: CASSQGHIAYNEQFF
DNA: TGCGCCAGCAGCCAAGGACATATAGCGTACAATGAGCAGTTCTTC

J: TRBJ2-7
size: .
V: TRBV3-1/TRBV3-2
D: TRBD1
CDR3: CASSGLPGQGGNEQYF
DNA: TGTGCCAGCTCGGGGCTCCCGGGACAGGGAGGCAACGAGCAGTACTTC

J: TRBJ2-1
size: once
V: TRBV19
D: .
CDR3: CASSIKALAGEQFF
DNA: TGTGCCAGTAGTATAAAGGCTTTGGCGGGTGAGCAGTTCTTC

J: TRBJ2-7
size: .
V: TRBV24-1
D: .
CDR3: CATSEEYPLNEQYF
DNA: TGTGCCACCAGTGAAGAGTACCCTCTTAACGAGCAGTACTTC

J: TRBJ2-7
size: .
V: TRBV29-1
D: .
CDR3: CSAATLYSYEQYF
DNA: TGCAGCGCCGCCACCCTCTACTCCTACGAGCAGTACTTC

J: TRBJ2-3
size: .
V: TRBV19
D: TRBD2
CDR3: CASSTSGGPTDTQYF
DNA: TGTGCCAGTAGTACTAGCGGGGGGCCCACAGATACGCAGTATTTT

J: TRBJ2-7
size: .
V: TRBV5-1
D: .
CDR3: CASSFRDGRYEQYF
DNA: TGCGCCAGCAGCTTCCGGGATGGGAGGTACGAGCAGTACTTC

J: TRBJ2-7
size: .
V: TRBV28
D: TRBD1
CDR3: CASSLLDRVPYEQYF
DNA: TGTGCCAGCAGTTTACTCGACAGGGTACCCTACGAGCAGTACTTC

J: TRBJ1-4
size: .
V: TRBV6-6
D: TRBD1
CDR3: CASSYSSRGDNEKLFF
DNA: TGTGCCAGCAGTTACTCGTCCAGGGGGGATAATGAAAAACTGTTTTTT

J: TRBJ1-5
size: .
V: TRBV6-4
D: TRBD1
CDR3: CASSYRGGGDRGDSNQPQHF
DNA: TGTGCCAGCAGTTATAGGGGAGGAGGGGACAGGGGGGATAGCAATCAGCCCCAGCATTTT

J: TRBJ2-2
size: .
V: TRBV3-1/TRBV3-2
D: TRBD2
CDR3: CASGLAGVGELFF
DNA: TGTGCCAGCGGACTAGCGGGGGTTGGGGAGCTGTTTTTT

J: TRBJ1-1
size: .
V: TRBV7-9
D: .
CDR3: CASSLLSNTEAFF
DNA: TGTGCCAGCAGCTTACTTTCGAACACTGAAGCTTTCTTT

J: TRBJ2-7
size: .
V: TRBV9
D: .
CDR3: CASSVGLGAIEQYF
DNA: TGTGCCAGCAGCGTAGGACTAGGTGCTATCGAGCAGTACTTC

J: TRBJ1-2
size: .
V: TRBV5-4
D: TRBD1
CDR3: CASTAGDRGPSGYTF
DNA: TGTGCCAGCACTGCTGGGGACAGGGGACCCAGTGGCTACACCTTC

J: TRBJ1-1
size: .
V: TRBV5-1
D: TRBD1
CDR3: CASSSDRATTEAFF
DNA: TGCGCCAGCAGCTCGGACAGGGCTACCACTGAAGCTTTCTTT

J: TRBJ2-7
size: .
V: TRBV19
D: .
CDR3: CASSRGTFSYEQYF
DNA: TGTGCCAGTAGTCGAGGGACATTTTCCTACGAGCAGTACTTC

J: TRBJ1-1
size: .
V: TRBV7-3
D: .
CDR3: CASSLVREDTEAFF
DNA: TGTGCCAGCAGCTTAGTCAGAGAGGACACTGAAGCTTTCTTT

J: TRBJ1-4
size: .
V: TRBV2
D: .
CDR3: CASSAPKDSNPNEKLFF
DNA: TGTGCCAGCAGTGCCCCAAAAGACAGTAACCCTAATGAAAAACTGTTTTTT

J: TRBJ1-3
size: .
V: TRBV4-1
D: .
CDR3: CASTPGGDRRLRNTIYF
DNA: TGCGCCAGCACCCCCGGGGGGGACCGCCGTCTTCGAAACACCATATATTTT

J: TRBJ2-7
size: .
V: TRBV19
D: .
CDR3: CASSPRVLTYEQYF
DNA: TGTGCCAGTAGTCCCCGGGTTTTGACCTACGAGCAGTACTTC

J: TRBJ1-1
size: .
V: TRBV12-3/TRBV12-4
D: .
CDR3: CASSLRGRTEAFF
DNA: TGTGCCAGCAGTTTGCGGGGACGAACTGAAGCTTTCTTT

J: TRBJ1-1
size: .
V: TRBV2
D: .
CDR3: CASSGIDAANTEAFF
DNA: TGTGCCAGCAGTGGCATAGACGCGGCCAACACTGAAGCTTTCTTT

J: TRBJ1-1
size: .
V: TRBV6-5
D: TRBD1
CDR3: CASSYSRDRMNTEAFF
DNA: TGTGCCAGCAGTTACTCGAGGGACAGGATGAACACTGAAGCTTTCTTT

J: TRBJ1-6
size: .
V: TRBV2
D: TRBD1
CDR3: CAGGQSSYNSPLHF
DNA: TGTGCCGGGGGACAGAGCTCCTATAATTCACCCCTCCACTTT

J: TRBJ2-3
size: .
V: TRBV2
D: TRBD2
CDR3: CASSEASGGARDTQYF
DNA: TGTGCCAGCAGTGAAGCGAGCGGGGGGGCCAGAGATACGCAGTATTTT

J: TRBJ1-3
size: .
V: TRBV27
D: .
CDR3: CASTSTSSGNTIYF
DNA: TGTGCCAGCACTTCAACATCTTCTGGAAACACCATATATTTT

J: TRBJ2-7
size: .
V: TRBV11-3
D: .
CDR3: CASSRRGGEQYF
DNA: TGTGCCAGCAGCCGCAGGGGTGGCGAGCAGTACTTC

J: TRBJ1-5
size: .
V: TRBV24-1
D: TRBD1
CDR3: CATSGSTGGGNQPQHF
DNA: TGTGCCACCAGTGGGTCGACAGGGGGAGGCAATCAGCCCCAGCATTTT

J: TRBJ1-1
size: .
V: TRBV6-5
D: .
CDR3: CASSLSGPRVDTEAFF
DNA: TGTGCCAGCAGTTTGTCCGGCCCGAGGGTGGACACTGAAGCTTTCTTT

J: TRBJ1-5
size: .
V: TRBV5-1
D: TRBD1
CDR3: CASSLSGTGNQPQHF
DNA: TGCGCCAGCAGCTTGTCCGGGACAGGGAATCAGCCCCAGCATTTT

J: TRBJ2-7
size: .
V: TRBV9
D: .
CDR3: CASSVGAIGGHEQYF
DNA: TGTGCCAGCAGCGTAGGAGCGATAGGAGGGCACGAGCAGTACTTC

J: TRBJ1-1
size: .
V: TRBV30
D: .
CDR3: CAWSFGETFF
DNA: TGTGCCTGGAGTTTCGGGGAGACTTTCTTT

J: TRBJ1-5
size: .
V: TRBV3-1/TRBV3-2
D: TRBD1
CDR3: CASSGTGEGDQPQHF
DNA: TGTGCCAGCAGCGGGACAGGGGAGGGGGATCAGCCCCAGCATTTT

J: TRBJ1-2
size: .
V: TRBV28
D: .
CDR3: CASIKFGGGYTF
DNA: TGTGCCAGCATCAAATTTGGAGGAGGCTACACCTTC